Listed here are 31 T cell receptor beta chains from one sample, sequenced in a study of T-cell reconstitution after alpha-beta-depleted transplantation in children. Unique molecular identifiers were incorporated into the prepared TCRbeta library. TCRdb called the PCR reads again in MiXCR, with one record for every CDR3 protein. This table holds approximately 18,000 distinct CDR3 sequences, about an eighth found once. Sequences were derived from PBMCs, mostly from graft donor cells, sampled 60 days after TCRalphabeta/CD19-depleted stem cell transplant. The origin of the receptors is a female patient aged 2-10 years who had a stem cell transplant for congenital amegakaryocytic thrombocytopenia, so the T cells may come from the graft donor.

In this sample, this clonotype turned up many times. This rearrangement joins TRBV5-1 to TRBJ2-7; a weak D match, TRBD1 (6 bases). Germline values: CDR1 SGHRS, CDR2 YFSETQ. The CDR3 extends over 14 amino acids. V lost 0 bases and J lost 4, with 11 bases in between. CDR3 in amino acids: CASSLALGQYEQYF. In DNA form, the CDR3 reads TGCGCCAGCAGCTTGGCCCTCGGACAGTACGAGCAGTACTTC.

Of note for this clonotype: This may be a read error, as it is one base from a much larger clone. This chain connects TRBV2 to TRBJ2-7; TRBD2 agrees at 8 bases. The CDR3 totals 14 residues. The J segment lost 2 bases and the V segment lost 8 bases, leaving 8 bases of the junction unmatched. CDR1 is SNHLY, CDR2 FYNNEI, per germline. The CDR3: CASCPAGGPYEQYF. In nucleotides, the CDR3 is TGTGCCAGCTGTCCGGCGGGAGGTCCCTACGAGCAGTACTTC.

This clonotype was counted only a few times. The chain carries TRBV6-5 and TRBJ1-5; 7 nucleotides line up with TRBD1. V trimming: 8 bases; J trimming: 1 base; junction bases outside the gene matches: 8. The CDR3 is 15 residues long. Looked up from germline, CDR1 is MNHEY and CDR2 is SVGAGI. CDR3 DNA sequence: TGTGCCAGCGACGGAGGGACAGCGAGCAATCAGCCCCAGCATTTT. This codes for CASDGGTASNQPQHF.

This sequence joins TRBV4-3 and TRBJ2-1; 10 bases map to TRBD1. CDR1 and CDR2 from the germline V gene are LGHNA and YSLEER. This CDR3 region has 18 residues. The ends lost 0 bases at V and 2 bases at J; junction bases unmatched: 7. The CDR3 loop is CASSQDQWDRGPYNEQFF. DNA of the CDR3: TGCGCCAGCAGCCAAGATCAGTGGGACAGGGGACCCTACAATGAGCAGTTCTTC.

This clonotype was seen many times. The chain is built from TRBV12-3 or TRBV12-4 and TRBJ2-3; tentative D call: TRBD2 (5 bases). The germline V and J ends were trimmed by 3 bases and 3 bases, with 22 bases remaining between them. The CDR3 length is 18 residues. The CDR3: CASSFRMPSRGRTDTQYF. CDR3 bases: TGTGCCAGCAGTTTCCGAATGCCGTCTCGGGGAAGGACAGATACGCAGTATTTT.

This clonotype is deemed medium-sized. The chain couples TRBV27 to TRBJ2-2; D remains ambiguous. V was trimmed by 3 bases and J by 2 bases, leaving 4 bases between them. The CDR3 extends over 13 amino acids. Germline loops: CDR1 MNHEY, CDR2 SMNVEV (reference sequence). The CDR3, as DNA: TGTGCCAGCAGTTTCTTTAACACCGGGGAGCTGTTTTTT. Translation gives CASSFFNTGELFF.

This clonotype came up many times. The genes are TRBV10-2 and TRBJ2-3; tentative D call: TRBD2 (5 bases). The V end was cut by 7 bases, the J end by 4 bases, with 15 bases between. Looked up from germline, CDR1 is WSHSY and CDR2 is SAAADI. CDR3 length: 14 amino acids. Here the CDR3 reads CASIASGLPDTQYF. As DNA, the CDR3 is TGCGCCAGCATAGCGTCAGGATTGCCAGATACGCAGTATTTT.

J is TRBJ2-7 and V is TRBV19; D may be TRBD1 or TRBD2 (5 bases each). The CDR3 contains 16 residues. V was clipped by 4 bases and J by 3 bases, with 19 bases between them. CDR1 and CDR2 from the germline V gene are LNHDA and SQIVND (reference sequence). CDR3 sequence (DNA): TGTGCCAGTAGTACCCTGGCTGGGGGAAGGGTCTACGAGCAGTACTTC. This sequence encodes CASSTLAGGRVYEQYF.

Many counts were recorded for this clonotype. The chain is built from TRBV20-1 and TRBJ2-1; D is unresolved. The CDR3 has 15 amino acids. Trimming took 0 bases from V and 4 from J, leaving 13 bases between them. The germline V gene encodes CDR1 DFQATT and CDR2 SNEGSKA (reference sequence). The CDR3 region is CSAREGKPPYNEQFF. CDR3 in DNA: TGCAGTGCTAGAGAGGGAAAGCCTCCTTACAATGAGCAGTTCTTC.

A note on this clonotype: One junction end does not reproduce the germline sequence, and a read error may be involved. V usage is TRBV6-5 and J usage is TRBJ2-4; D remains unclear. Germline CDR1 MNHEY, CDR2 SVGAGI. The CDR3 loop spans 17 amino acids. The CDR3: CASSHSSSGLAKNIQYF. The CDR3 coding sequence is TGTGCCAGCAGTCACTCCTCATCCGGGTTAGCCAAAAACATTCAGTACTTC.

This CDR3 is CSAWEKGGNYGYTF. Written as DNA, the CDR3 is TGCAGTGCTTGGGAAAAAGGGGGCAACTATGGCTACACCTTC. The J gene is TRBJ1-2, the V gene TRBV20-1, with 7 bases fitting TRBD1. The CDR3 is 14 amino acids. With 5 bases clipped from V and 2 bases from J, the junction kept 8 bases outside the gene matches. CDR1 is DFQATT and CDR2 is SNEGSKA in the germline V gene (reference sequence).

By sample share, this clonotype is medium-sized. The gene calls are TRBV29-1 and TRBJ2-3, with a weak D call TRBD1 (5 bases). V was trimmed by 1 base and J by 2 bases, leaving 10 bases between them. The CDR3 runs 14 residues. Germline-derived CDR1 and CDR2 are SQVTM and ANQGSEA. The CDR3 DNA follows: TGCAGCGTTGAAGGGGGCCCCGACACAGATACGCAGTATTTT. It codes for CSVEGGPDTDTQYF.

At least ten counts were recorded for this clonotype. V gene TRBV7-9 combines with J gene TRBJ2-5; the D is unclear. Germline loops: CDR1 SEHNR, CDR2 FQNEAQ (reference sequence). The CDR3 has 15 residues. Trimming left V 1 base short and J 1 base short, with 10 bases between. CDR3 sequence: CASSLVRRTQETQYF. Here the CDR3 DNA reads TGTGCCAGCAGCTTAGTAAGGAGAACCCAAGAGACCCAGTACTTC.

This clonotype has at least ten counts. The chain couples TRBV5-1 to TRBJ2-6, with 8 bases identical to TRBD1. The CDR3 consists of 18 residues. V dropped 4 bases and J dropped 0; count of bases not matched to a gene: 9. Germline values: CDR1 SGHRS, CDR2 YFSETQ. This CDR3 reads CASSHRTGRDSGANVLTF. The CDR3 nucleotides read TGCGCCAGCAGCCACCGGACAGGGAGAGACTCTGGGGCCAACGTCCTGACTTTC.

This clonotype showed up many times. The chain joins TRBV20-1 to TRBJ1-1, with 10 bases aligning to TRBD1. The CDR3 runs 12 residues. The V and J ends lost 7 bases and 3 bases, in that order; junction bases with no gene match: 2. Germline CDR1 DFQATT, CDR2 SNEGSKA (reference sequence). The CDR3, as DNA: TGCAGTGGGGACAGGGGCGACACTGAAGCTTTCTTT. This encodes CSGDRGDTEAFF.

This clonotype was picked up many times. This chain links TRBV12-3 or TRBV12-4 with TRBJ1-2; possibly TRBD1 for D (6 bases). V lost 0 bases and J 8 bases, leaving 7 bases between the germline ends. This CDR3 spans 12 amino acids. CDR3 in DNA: TGTGCCAGCAGTTTAGCAGGGGGGGGCTACACCTTC. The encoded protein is CASSLAGGGYTF.

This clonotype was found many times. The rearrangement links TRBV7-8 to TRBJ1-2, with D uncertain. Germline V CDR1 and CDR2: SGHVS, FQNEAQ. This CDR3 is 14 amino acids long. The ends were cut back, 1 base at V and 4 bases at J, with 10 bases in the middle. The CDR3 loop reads CASSLDPTAYGYTF. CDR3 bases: TGTGCCAGCAGCTTAGATCCGACGGCCTATGGCTACACCTTC.

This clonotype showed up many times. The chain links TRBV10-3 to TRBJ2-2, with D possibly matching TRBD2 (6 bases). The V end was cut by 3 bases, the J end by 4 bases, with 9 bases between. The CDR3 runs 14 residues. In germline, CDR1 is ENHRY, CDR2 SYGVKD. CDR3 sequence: CAISDVGGTGELFF. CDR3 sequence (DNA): TGTGCCATCAGTGATGTGGGGGGCACCGGGGAGCTGTTTTTT.

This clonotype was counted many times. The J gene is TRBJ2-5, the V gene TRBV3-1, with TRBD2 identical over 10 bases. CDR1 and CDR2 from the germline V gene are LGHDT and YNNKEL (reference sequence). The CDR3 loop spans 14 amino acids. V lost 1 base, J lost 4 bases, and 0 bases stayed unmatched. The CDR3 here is CASSQGLAGETQYF. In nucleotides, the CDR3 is TGTGCCAGCAGCCAAGGACTAGCGGGAGAGACCCAGTACTTC.

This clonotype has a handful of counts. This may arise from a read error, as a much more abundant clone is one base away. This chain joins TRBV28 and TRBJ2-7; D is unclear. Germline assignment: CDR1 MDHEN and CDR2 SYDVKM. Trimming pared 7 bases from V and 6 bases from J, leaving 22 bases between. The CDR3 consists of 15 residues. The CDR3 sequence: CASTKLYQKRCEQYF. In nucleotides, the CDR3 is TGTGCCAGCACAAAACTTTACCAGAAAAGATGCGAGCAGTACTTC.

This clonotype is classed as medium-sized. CDR3 sequence: CASSHRLDTGELFF. The CDR3 DNA is TGTGCCAGCAGCCACAGACTAGACACCGGGGAGCTGTTTTTT. The chain employs TRBV3-1 and TRBJ2-2; D may be TRBD2 (6 bases). CDR3 length: 14 residues. Germline V CDR1 and CDR2: LGHDT, YNNKEL (reference sequence). V lost 3 bases, J lost 3 bases, and 8 bases lay in between.

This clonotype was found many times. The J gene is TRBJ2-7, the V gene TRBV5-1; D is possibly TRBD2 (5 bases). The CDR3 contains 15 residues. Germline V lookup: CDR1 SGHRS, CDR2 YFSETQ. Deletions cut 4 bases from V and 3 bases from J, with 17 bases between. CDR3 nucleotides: TGCGCCAGCAGCCCCAGGACTGCTTTAGGCTACGAGCAGTACTTC. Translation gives CASSPRTALGYEQYF.

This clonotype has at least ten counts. In nucleotides, the CDR3 is TGTGCCAGCAGCCCCTCCAGGAATGAAAAACTGTTTTTT. Its protein is CASSPSRNEKLFF. This rearrangement joins TRBV7-3 to TRBJ1-4; D remains ambiguous. The CDR3 contains 13 residues. Trimming cost V 5 bases and J 5 bases, with 9 bases left between them. Per the germline V gene, CDR1 is SGHTA and CDR2 is FQGTGA.

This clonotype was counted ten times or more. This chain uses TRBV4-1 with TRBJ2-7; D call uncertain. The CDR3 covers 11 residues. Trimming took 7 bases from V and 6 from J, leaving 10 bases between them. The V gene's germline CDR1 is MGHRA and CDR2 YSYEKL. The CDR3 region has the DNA TGCGCCAGCATTTGGTTCCCCGAGCAGTACTTC. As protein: CASIWFPEQYF.

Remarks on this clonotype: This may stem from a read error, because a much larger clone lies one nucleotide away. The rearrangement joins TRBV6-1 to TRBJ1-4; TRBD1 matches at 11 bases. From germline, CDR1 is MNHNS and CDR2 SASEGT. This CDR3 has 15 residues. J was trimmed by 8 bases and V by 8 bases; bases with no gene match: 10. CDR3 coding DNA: TGTGCCAGCGGCAGCGGTCGGACAGGGGGCGAAAAACTGTTTTTT. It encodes CASGSGRTGGEKLFF.

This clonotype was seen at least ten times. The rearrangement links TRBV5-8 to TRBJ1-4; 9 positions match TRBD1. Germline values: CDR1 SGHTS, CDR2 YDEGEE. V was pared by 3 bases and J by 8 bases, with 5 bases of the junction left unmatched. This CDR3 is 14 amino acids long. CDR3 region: CASSSTGGSEKLFF. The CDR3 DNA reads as TGTGCCAGCAGCTCGACAGGGGGTTCCGAAAAACTGTTTTTT.

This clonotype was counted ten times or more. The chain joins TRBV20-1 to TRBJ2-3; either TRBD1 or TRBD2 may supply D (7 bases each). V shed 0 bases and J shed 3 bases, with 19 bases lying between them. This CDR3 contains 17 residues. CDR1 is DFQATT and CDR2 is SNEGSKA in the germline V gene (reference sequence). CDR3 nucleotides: TGCAGTGCTAGAGATCTCCAGGGGGGGGCAGTGACAGATACGCAGTATTTT. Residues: CSARDLQGGAVTDTQYF.

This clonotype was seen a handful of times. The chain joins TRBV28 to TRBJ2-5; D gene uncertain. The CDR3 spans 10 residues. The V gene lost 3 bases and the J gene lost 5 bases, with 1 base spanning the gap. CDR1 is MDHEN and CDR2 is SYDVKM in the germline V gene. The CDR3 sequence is CASSLETQYF. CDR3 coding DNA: TGTGCCAGCAGTTTGGAGACCCAGTACTTC.

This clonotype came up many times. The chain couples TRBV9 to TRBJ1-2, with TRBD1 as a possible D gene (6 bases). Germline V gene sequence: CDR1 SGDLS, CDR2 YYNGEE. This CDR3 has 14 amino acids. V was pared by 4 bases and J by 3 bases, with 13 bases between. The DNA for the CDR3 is TGTGCCAGCAGCCTTTCAAGACAGGACTATGGCTACACCTTC. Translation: CASSLSRQDYGYTF.

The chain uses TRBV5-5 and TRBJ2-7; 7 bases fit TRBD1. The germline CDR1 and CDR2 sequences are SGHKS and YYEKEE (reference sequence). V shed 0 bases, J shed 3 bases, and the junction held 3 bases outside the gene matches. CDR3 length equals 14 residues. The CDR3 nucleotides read TGTGCCAGCAGCTTGGGACAGGGATACTACGAGCAGTACTTC. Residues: CASSLGQGYYEQYF.

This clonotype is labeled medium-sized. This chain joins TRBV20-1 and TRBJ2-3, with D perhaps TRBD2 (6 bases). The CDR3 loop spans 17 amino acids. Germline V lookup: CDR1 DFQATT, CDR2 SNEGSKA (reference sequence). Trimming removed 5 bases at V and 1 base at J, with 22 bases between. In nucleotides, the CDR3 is TGCAGTGCTGTGCCGAGCTCAGGAGGGATGGGCACAGATACGCAGTATTTT. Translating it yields CSAVPSSGGMGTDTQYF.